This T cell receptor beta chain originates from a study of EBV T-cell therapy then PD-1 blockade in nasopharyngeal carcinoma. On this clone itself: Its antigen remains unidentified.

The length of the CDR3 is 11 residues. Per the germline V gene, CDR1 is WSHSY and CDR2 is SAAADI. V lost 6 bases to trimming and J lost 4 bases, with 5 bases between them. Documented treatment: AdE1-LMPpoly-expanded autologous EBV-specific T-cell therapy followed by anti-PD-1 nivolumab. Only in-frame clones appear in the TCRdb table, and some are missing; sequencing was by immunoSEQ multiplex PCR. Of approximately 13,000 clones in the sample, around four fifths were seen once. Sequences were derived from CD8+ T cells from blood, sampled at day 105 from a patient whose treatment included autologous EBV-specific T cells and nivolumab. The sequence was obtained from a man aged 35 to 55 with nasopharyngeal carcinoma. The chain employs TRBV10-2 and TRBJ2-3; D unclear. CDR3: CASSVADTQYF. The CDR3 bases are TGCGCCAGCAGCGTTGCAGATACGCAGTATTTT.